This T cell receptor (beta chain) comes out of a study of siplizumab effects on memory and regulatory T cells. Study observations and caveats: The suppressive capacity of proliferating Tregs from siplizumab cultures remained unconfirmed. Naive T cells seemed more diverse than memory cells; they also seemed major alloresponse contributors.

Clones were read by immunoSEQ multiplex PCR, and TCRdb kept only the in-frame ones, dropping some. The sample carries about 110,000 clones, roughly 92% recorded once. Trimming took 1 base from V and 7 from J, leaving 14 bases between them. CDR3 length: 16 amino acids. This clone was seen just once. What it recognizes is unknown. The chain combines TRBV23-1 with TRBJ1-6; D gene unclear. TRBV23-1 is placed among ORFs of uncertain function. The clonotype comes from a human donor in good health. The material sequenced was CD4+ T cells sorted from blood. The CDR3 coding sequence is TGCGCCAGCAGTCAATTAGTTTTTCGGGGAAATTCACCCCTCCACTTT. It is translated as CASSQLVFRGNSPLHF.